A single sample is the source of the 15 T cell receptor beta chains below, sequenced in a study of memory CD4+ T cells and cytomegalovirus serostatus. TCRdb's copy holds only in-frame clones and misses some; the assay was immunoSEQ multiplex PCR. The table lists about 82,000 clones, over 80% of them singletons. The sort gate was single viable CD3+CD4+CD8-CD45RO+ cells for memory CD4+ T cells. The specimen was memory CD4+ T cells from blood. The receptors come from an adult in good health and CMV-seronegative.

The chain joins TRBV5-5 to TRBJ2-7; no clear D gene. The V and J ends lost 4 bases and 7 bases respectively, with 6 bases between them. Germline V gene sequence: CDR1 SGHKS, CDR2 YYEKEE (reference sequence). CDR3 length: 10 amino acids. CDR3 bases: TGTGCCAGCAGCGCCGAAGAGCAGTACTTC. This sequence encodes CASSAEEQYF.

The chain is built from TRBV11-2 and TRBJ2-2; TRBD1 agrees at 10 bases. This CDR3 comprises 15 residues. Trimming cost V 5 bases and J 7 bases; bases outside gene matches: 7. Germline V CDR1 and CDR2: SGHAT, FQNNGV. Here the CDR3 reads CASSPRTGGYGELFF. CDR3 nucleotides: TGTGCCAGCAGCCCGCGGACAGGGGGATACGGGGAGCTGTTTTTT.

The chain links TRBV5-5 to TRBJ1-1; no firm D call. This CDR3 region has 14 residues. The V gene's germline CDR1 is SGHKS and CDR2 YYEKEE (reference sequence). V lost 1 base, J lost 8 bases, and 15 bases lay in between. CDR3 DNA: TGTGCCAGCAGCTTGTTAACTCGGAGGGCCGAAGCTTTCTTT. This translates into CASSLLTRRAEAFF.

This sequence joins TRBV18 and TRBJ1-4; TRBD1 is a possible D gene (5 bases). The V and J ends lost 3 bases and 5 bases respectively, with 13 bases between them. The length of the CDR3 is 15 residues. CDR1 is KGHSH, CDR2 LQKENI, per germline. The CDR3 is CASSPYGDSNEKLFF. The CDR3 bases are TGTGCCAGCTCACCTTACGGAGACAGCAATGAAAAACTGTTTTTT.

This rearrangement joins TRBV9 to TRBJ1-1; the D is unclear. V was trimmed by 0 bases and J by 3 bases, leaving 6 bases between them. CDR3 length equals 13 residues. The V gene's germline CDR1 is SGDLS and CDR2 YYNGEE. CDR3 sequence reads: CASSVGEHTEAFF. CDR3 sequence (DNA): TGTGCCAGCAGCGTAGGGGAACACACTGAAGCTTTCTTT.

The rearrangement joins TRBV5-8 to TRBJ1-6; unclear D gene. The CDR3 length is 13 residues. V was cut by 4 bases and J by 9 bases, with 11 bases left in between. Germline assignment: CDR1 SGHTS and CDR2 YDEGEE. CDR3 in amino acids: CASSPRLSSPLHF. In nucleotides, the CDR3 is TGTGCCAGCAGCCCAAGATTGAGTTCACCCCTCCACTTT.

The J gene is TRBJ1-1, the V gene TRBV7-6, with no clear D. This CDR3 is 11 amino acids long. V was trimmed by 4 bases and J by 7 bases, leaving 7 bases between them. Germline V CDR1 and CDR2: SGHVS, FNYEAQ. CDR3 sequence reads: CASSSLGEAFF. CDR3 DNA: TGTGCCAGCAGCTCGTTGGGTGAAGCTTTCTTT.

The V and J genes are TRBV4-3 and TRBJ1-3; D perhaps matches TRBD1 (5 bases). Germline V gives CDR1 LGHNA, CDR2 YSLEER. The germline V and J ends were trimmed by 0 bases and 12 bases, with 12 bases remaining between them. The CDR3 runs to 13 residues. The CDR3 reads CASSQDRGTGIYF. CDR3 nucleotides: TGCGCCAGCAGCCAAGATCGTGGGACCGGCATATATTTT.

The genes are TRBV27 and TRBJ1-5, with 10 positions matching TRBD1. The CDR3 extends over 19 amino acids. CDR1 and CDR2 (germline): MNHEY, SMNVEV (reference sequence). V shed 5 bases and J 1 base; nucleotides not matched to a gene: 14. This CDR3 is CASSRRGPGQGISNQPQHF. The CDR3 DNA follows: TGTGCCAGCAGTCGACGAGGCCCGGGACAGGGGATAAGCAATCAGCCCCAGCATTTT.

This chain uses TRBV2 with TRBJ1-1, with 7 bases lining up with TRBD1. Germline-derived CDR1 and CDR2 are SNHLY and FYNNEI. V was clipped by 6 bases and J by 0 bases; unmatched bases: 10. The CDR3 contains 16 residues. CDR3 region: CASRIQGILMNTEAFF. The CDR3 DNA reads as TGTGCCAGCAGAATACAGGGGATCCTCATGAACACTGAAGCTTTCTTT.

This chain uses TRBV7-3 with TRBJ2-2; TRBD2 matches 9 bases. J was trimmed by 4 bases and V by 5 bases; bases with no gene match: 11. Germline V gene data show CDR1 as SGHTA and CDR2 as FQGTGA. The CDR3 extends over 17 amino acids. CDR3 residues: CASSPTSGSGGTGELFF. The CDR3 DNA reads TGTGCCAGCAGCCCTACTAGCGGGTCAGGGGGCACCGGGGAGCTGTTTTTT.

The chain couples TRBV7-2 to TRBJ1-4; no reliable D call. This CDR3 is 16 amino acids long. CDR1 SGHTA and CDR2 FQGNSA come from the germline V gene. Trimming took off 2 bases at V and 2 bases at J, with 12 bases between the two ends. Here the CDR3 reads CASSLTVGQTNEKLFF. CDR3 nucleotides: TGTGCCAGCAGCTTAACAGTGGGCCAGACTAATGAAAAACTGTTTTTT.

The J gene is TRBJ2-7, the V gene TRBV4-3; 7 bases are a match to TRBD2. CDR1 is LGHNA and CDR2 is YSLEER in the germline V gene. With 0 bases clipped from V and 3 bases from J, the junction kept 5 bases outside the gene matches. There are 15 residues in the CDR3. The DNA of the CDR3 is TGCGCCAGCAGCCAAGAATGGCGGGGGAACTACGAGCAGTACTTC. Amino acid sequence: CASSQEWRGNYEQYF.

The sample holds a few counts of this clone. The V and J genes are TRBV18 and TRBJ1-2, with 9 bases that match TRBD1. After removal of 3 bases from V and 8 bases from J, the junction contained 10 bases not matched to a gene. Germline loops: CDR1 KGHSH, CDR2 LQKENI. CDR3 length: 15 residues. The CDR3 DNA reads TGTGCCAGCTCACCTTCGTCCCGGGACAGGGACGGCTACACCTTC. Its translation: CASSPSSRDRDGYTF.

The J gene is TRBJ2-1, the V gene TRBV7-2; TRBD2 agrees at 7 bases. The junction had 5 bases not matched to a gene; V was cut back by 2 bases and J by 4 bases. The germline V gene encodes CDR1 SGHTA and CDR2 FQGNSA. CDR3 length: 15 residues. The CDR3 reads CASSLLAAGYNEQFF. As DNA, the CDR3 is TGTGCCAGCAGCTTACTAGCGGCCGGTTACAATGAGCAGTTCTTC.